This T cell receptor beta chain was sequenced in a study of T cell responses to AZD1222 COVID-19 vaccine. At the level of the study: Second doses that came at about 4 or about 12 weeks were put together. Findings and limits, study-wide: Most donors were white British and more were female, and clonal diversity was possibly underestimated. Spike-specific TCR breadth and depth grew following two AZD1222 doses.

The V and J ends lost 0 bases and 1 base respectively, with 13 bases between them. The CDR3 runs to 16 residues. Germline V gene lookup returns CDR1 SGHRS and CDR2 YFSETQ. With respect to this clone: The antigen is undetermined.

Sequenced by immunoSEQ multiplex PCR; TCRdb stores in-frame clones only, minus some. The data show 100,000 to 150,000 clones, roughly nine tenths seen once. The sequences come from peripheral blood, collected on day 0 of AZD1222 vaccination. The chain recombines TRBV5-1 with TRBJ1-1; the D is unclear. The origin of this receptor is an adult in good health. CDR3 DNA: TGCGCCAGCAGCTTGGCCATAGCAGCAGCGAACACTGAAGCTTTCTTT. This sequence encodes CASSLAIAAANTEAFF.